The 7 T cell receptor beta chains below all came from one sample that was sequenced in a study of cytomegalovirus exposure and HLA in healthy donors. Vbeta (60) and Jbeta (13) primers were used in the PCR. Some clones are missing from TCRdb's copy, which holds only in-frame ones; the method was immunoSEQ multiplex PCR. The sample shows 200,000 to 250,000 clones, 78% of them seen only once. Sequencing used PBMCs. All receptors come from a male donor in good health and CMV-seronegative.

The chain combines TRBV6-5 with TRBJ1-5, with 10 nucleotides matching TRBD1. The CDR3 consists of 15 residues. V lost 5 bases to trimming and J lost 7 bases; unmatched junction nucleotides: 8. Germline V gene lookup returns CDR1 MNHEY and CDR2 SVGAGI. In DNA form, the CDR3 reads TGTGCCAGCAGTCGGCTCGGGACAGGGGACCAGCCCCAGCATTTT. It specifies CASSRLGTGDQPQHF.

The chain combines TRBV2 with TRBJ2-1; D is unresolved. V was clipped by 8 bases and J by 9 bases, with 8 bases between them. This CDR3 has 10 amino acids. CDR1 and CDR2 from the germline V gene are SNHLY and FYNNEI. Here the CDR3 reads CASRLGEQFF. In DNA form, the CDR3 reads TGTGCCAGCCGCCTCGGTGAGCAGTTCTTC.

The chain is built from TRBV11-2 and TRBJ1-3, with 8 bases aligning to TRBD1. The V gene end was trimmed by 1 base and the J gene end by 4 bases; junction bases not matched to a gene: 6. This CDR3 region has 16 residues. Germline V gives CDR1 SGHAT, CDR2 FQNNGV. This chain's CDR3 is CASSLGGQGLGNTIYF. CDR3 DNA sequence: TGTGCCAGCAGCTTAGGCGGACAGGGACTAGGAAACACCATATATTTT.

This sequence joins TRBV18 and TRBJ1-1; D perhaps matches TRBD1 (5 bases). Germline lookup yields CDR1 KGHSH and CDR2 LQKENI. The CDR3 is 15 amino acids. Between the trimmed V and J ends, which lost 3 bases and 3 bases, there was a span of 14 bases. As DNA, the CDR3 is TGTGCCAGCTCACCGGTTTGGGGGGGAGACACTGAAGCTTTCTTT. This translates into CASSPVWGGDTEAFF. The full variable domain, completed using reference TRBV18 and TRBJ1-1, is NAGVMQNPRHLVRRRGQEARLRCSPMKGHSHVYWYRQLPEEGLKFMVYLQKENIIDESGMPKERFSAEFPKEGPSILRIQQVVRGDSAAYFCASSPVWGGDTEAFFGQGTRLTVV.

The rearrangement uses TRBV10-2 and TRBJ2-1; 11 bases agree with TRBD1. The CDR3 consists of 15 residues. V dropped 6 bases and J dropped 3; count of bases not matched to a gene: 4. Germline-derived CDR1 and CDR2 are WSHSY and SAAADI. In DNA, the CDR3 is TGCGCCAGCAGGTCCGGGACAGGGGGCTACAATGAGCAGTTCTTC. Translation: CASRSGTGGYNEQFF.

The chain uses TRBV15 and TRBJ1-5; 9 bases match TRBD1. Germline-derived CDR1 and CDR2 are LNHNV and YYDKDF (reference sequence). The CDR3 loop spans 16 amino acids. V lost 1 base, J lost 6 bases, and 7 bases stayed unmatched. CDR3 loop: CATSRAGTGFFQPQHF. CDR3 bases: TGTGCCACCAGCAGAGCGGGGACAGGGTTCTTTCAGCCCCAGCATTTT.

V gene TRBV19 combines with J gene TRBJ2-1; TRBD2 might be the D (6 bases). The CDR3 is made up of 16 amino acids. Germline CDR1 is LNHDA and CDR2 is SQIVND (reference sequence). Trimming took 7 bases from V and 2 from J, leaving 18 bases between them. CDR3: CASKGQPGVTYNEQFF. CDR3 bases: TGTGCCAGTAAGGGGCAACCGGGGGTGACCTACAATGAGCAGTTCTTC.